These 21 T cell receptor beta chains originate from one sample sequenced in a study of blood T cell repertoires in COVID-19. TCRdb's copy holds only in-frame clones and misses some; the assay was immunoSEQ multiplex PCR. The data show 120,000 or so clones, 80% seen once. Input material: peripheral blood. The source is a human donor in a cohort sampled during active COVID-19.

This clone showed up just once. The CDR3 region is CASSLNSQGGGYTF. Written as DNA, the CDR3 is TGTGCCAGCAGCTTAAACAGTCAGGGGGGTGGCTACACCTTC. The rearrangement uses TRBV7-2 and TRBJ1-2, with TRBD1 matching 7 bases. The germline gives CDR1 SGHTA, CDR2 FQGNSA. With 2 bases clipped from V and 7 bases from J, the junction kept 7 bases outside the gene matches. The CDR3 is made up of 14 amino acids. Using reference TRBV7-2 and TRBJ1-2 for the parts outside the CDR3, the full variable domain is GAGVSQSPSNKVTEKGKDVELRCDPISGHTALYWYRQSLGQGLEFLIYFQGNSAPDKSGLPSDRFSAERTGGSVSTLTIQRTQQEDSAVYLCASSLNSQGGGYTFGSGTRLTVV.

The chain employs TRBV28 and TRBJ1-5; the D gene is possibly TRBD1 (6 bases). Germline V gene sequence: CDR1 MDHEN, CDR2 SYDVKM. V was cut by 6 bases and J by 6 bases, with 15 bases left in between. The CDR3 extends over 14 amino acids. The CDR3 loop is CASRATGNGQPQHF. The CDR3 DNA is TGTGCCAGCAGAGCAACAGGGAACGGTCAGCCCCAGCATTTT.

Written as DNA, the CDR3 is TGTGCCTGGAGCGCGGCGGGGGCGTCTAACTATGGCTACACCTTC. This gives the protein CAWSAAGASNYGYTF. The chain couples TRBV30 to TRBJ1-2, with a tentative D call TRBD1 (6 bases). This CDR3 has 15 residues. Trimming pared 3 bases from V and 0 bases from J, leaving 14 bases between. Germline values: CDR1 GTSNPN, CDR2 SVGIG (reference sequence).

The chain recombines TRBV5-1 with TRBJ2-5; TRBD1 is a possible D gene (6 bases). V lost 4 bases and J lost 0, with 16 bases in between. Germline V gene sequence: CDR1 SGHRS, CDR2 YFSETQ. The CDR3 has 16 residues. In DNA form, the CDR3 reads TGCGCCAGCAGCGTCGGAACAGGGATGTACCAAGAGACCCAGTACTTC. It translates to CASSVGTGMYQETQYF.

The chain has TRBV19 and TRBJ2-3, with 8 bases identical to TRBD1. V lost 6 bases, J lost 4 bases, and 3 bases stayed unmatched. Germline values: CDR1 LNHDA, CDR2 SQIVND (reference sequence). CDR3 length equals 13 residues. The CDR3 is CASSGQGSDTQYF. CDR3 bases: TGTGCCAGTAGCGGACAGGGCTCAGATACGCAGTATTTT.

The rearrangement uses TRBV20-1 and TRBJ2-5, with D tentatively TRBD2 (6 bases). The CDR3 contains 11 residues. CDR1 is DFQATT, CDR2 SNEGSKA, per germline (reference sequence). The V end lost 0 bases, the J end lost 12 bases, and 11 bases lay between the germline ends. As DNA, the CDR3 is TGCAGTGCTAGAGATCGCCGGACTAAGTACTTC. It is translated as CSARDRRTKYF.

This clone was observed a handful of times. The chain joins TRBV6-2 or TRBV6-3 to TRBJ1-1, with 7 positions matching TRBD1. The CDR3 is 16 residues long. Germline V gene lookup returns CDR1 MNHEY and CDR2 SVGEGT. V lost 2 bases, J lost 3 bases, and 9 bases stayed unmatched. This CDR3 is CASSYPTDRDDTEAFF. DNA of the CDR3: TGTGCCAGCAGTTACCCCACTGACAGGGATGACACTGAAGCTTTCTTT.

The V gene is TRBV3-1 (or the pseudogene TRBV3-2), the J gene TRBJ1-5, with TRBD1 as a possible D gene (5 bases). Germline V gene sequence: CDR1 LGHDT, CDR2 YNNKEL (reference sequence). The CDR3 length is 17 residues. Trimming removed 1 base at V and 2 bases at J, with 15 bases between. The CDR3 region is CASSQGVDSRGNQPQHF. DNA for the CDR3: TGTGCCAGCAGCCAAGGGGTAGATTCCAGGGGCAATCAGCCCCAGCATTTT.

This chain connects TRBV28 to TRBJ1-1, with TRBD1 identical over 8 bases. After removal of 5 bases from V and 5 bases from J, the junction contained 10 bases not matched to a gene. Germline V lookup: CDR1 MDHEN, CDR2 SYDVKM. The CDR3 extends over 15 amino acids. The CDR3 loop reads CASSTRTGQGTEAFF. CDR3 DNA sequence: TGTGCCAGCAGTACCCGGACAGGGCAGGGGACTGAAGCTTTCTTT.

This clone was recorded at least ten times. The same CDR3 can be traced to other DNA sequences in this sample. This chain connects TRBV5-1 to TRBJ2-7; TRBD1 agrees at 11 bases. The CDR3 contains 14 residues. V lost 3 bases, J lost 3 bases, and 2 bases stayed unmatched. Germline assignment: CDR1 SGHRS and CDR2 YFSETQ. As DNA, the CDR3 is TGCGCCAGCAGCTCCGGGACAGGGGGCTACGAGCAGTACTTC. Its protein is CASSSGTGGYEQYF.

The rearrangement joins TRBV21-1 to TRBJ1-2; TRBD1, the table's D call, was not compared with the DNA. TRBV21-1 is a recognized pseudogene. This CDR3 region has 15 residues. The CDR3 protein is CASSKGRGGAMGYTF. CDR3 coding DNA: TGTGCCAGCAGCAAAGGGAGAGGGGGCGCGATGGGCTACACCTTC.

The chain combines TRBV28 with TRBJ1-3; D is possibly TRBD1 (6 bases). Per germline, CDR1 MDHEN and CDR2 SYDVKM. V lost 8 bases, J lost 9 bases, and 14 bases lay in between. The CDR3 loop spans 12 amino acids. The CDR3 DNA sequence: TGTGCCAGCCAACAGGGTCGGGGCACCATATATTTT. It codes for CASQQGRGTIYF.

The chain joins TRBV2 to TRBJ2-7, with a weak D call TRBD2 (6 bases). The CDR3 runs to 15 residues. Germline CDR1 and CDR2: SNHLY and FYNNEI. V was trimmed by 8 bases and J by 0 bases, leaving 17 bases between them. CDR3 residues: CASWSSGSNSYEQYF. The CDR3 nucleotides are TGTGCCAGCTGGAGTAGCGGTTCTAACTCCTACGAGCAGTACTTC.

V usage is TRBV9 and J usage is TRBJ2-3, with 10 bases identical to TRBD2. J gave up 0 bases and V 3 bases, and 7 bases lay outside the gene matches. CDR1 SGDLS and CDR2 YYNGEE come from the germline V gene. CDR3 length equals 17 residues. DNA for the CDR3: TGTGCCAGCAGCGCCCGAGGACTAGCGGATAGCACAGATACGCAGTATTTT. Protein sequence: CASSARGLADSTDTQYF.

V is TRBV9 and J is TRBJ1-3, with unresolved D. Trimming pared 4 bases from V and 0 bases from J, leaving 8 bases between. The germline gives CDR1 SGDLS, CDR2 YYNGEE. This CDR3 spans 14 amino acids. The CDR3 is CASSPGNSGNTIYF. Written as DNA, the CDR3 is TGTGCCAGCAGCCCAGGTAACTCTGGAAACACCATATATTTT.

The chain carries TRBV3-1 (or the pseudogene TRBV3-2) and TRBJ1-4; 7 bases are a match to TRBD1. CDR1 is LGHDT, CDR2 YNNKEL, per germline (reference sequence). V was clipped by 1 base and J by 5 bases; unmatched bases: 4. The CDR3 is 15 amino acids. In DNA form, the CDR3 reads TGTGCCAGCAGCCAAGGGGCAGGGGGAAATGAAAAACTGTTTTTT. Its translation is CASSQGAGGNEKLFF.

The V call is TRBV19, the J call TRBJ1-2; 7 positions agree with TRBD1. The CDR3 extends over 14 amino acids. CDR1 is LNHDA and CDR2 is SQIVND in the germline V gene (reference sequence). Losses at the gene ends were 3 bases for V and 7 bases for J; bases not matched to a gene: 8. The CDR3 spells CASSILGQASGYTF. Written as DNA, the CDR3 is TGTGCCAGTAGTATTCTCGGACAGGCAAGTGGCTACACCTTC.

This chain joins TRBV3-1 (or the pseudogene TRBV3-2) and TRBJ2-7; 10 bases agree with TRBD1. The CDR3 extends over 16 amino acids. In germline, CDR1 is LGHDT, CDR2 YNNKEL (reference sequence). J lost 6 bases, V lost 0 bases, and 8 bases had no gene match. CDR3 sequence (DNA): TGTGCCAGCAGCCAAGATGGGACAGGGGATGGTGGCGAGCAGTACTTC. Translation: CASSQDGTGDGGEQYF.

The chain has TRBV5-1 and TRBJ2-5; perhaps TRBD2 as D (6 bases). The CDR3 length is 16 residues. V shed 1 base and J shed 2 bases, with 15 bases lying between them. CDR1 SGHRS and CDR2 YFSETQ come from the germline V gene. The chain's CDR3 is CASSLSAGSLQETQYF. Here the CDR3 DNA reads TGCGCCAGCAGCTTGTCCGCGGGGAGTCTTCAAGAGACCCAGTACTTC.

The rearrangement uses TRBV9 and TRBJ2-1; D gene ambiguous. The ends were cut back, 0 bases at V and 1 base at J, with 14 bases in the middle. The CDR3 is 17 amino acids. Germline V gene sequence: CDR1 SGDLS, CDR2 YYNGEE. The CDR3 region is CASSVAQSLRSYNEQFF. The CDR3 DNA sequence: TGTGCCAGCAGCGTAGCTCAATCGCTCCGGTCCTACAATGAGCAGTTCTTC.

The gene calls are TRBV5-1 and TRBJ2-2; tentative D call: TRBD2 (6 bases). The germline V gene has CDR1 SGHRS and CDR2 YFSETQ. V lost 7 bases and J 0 bases, leaving 13 bases between the germline ends. The CDR3 covers 15 residues. The CDR3, as DNA: TGCGCCAGCTGGAACACGGGGGCGAACACCGGGGAGCTGTTTTTT. Its protein is CASWNTGANTGELFF. Filled out from reference TRBV5-1 and TRBJ2-2, the complete variable domain reads KAGVTQTPRYLIKTRGQQVTLSCSPISGHRSVSWYQQTPGQGLQFLFEYFSETQRNKGNFPGRFSGRQFSNSRSEMNVSTLELGDSALYLCASWNTGANTGELFFGEGSRLTVL.